The 22 T cell receptor beta chains given below trace back to one sample, sequenced in a study of blood T cells in healthy people across ages. Using a J-beta primer mix together with a sample-barcoded 5' primer, a second PCR was run for about 6 to 12 cycles. Each CDR3 protein gets one entry after TCRdb re-called the 5' RACE reads with MiXCR. The data contain fewer than 2,000,000 distinct CDR3 sequences, approximately 32% of them seen just once; the ten biggest clones take up 10% to 12%. Sample: blood. The receptors derive from a young woman in good health.

As concerns this clonotype: The junction shows a germline mismatch at one end, possibly a read error. The chain uses TRBV28 and TRBJ2-6; perhaps D is TRBD1 or TRBD2 (5 bases each). The CDR3 consists of 14 residues. In germline, CDR1 is MDHEN, CDR2 SYDVKM. For the CDR3, the DNA is TGTGCCAGCAGTTCCTCAGACGGGGCCAACGTCCGGACTTTC. Translation gives CASSSSDGANVRTF.

This clonotype was seen only a few times. This chain connects TRBV2 to TRBJ2-3, with 7 bases aligning to TRBD2. V trimming: 6 bases; J trimming: 1 base; junction bases outside the gene matches: 4. The CDR3 totals 14 residues. Germline V lookup: CDR1 SNHLY, CDR2 FYNNEI. The CDR3 is CASRGGTGTDTQYF. DNA for the CDR3: TGTGCCAGCAGGGGGGGGACTGGCACAGATACGCAGTATTTT. Drawing the rest from reference TRBV2 and TRBJ2-3, the complete variable domain is EPEVTQTPSHQVTQMGQEVILRCVPISNHLYFYWYRQILGQKVEFLVSFYNNEISEKSEIFDDQFSVERPDGSNFTLKIRSTKLEDSAMYFCASRGGTGTDTQYFGPGTRLTVL.

This clonotype was detected a few times. The chain couples TRBV20-1 to TRBJ2-1; 11 bases line up with TRBD2. This CDR3 has 16 amino acids. In germline, CDR1 is DFQATT, CDR2 SNEGSKA (reference sequence). V was pared by 4 bases and J by 7 bases, with 12 bases of the junction left unmatched. Written as DNA, the CDR3 is TGCAGTGCTATCCCCCAAACTAGCGGGGGCCGGAATGAGCAGTTCTTC. Translating gives CSAIPQTSGGRNEQFF.

Ten or more counts support this clonotype. The chain links TRBV20-1 to TRBJ2-7; TRBD2 matches 8 bases. CDR1 and CDR2 (germline): DFQATT, SNEGSKA (reference sequence). CDR3 length: 15 amino acids. The V segment lost 0 bases and the J segment 5 bases; nucleotides outside the gene matches: 9. The CDR3 region has the DNA TGCAGTGCTAGAGATCGGAGCGGGGGTGCTCACGAGCAGTACTTC. Protein: CSARDRSGGAHEQYF.

The J gene is TRBJ2-5, the V gene TRBV6-5; no definite D call. Germline CDR1 and CDR2: MNHEY and SVGAGI. The CDR3 runs to 16 residues. V lost 1 base and J 5 bases, leaving 17 bases between the germline ends. CDR3: CASSYYPPTSGETQYF. CDR3 DNA: TGTGCCAGCAGTTACTATCCCCCGACTTCCGGGGAGACCCAGTACTTC.

This clonotype was seen more than once but under ten times. The chain uses TRBV6-1 and TRBJ1-4; a weak D match, TRBD1 (6 bases). V dropped 5 bases and J dropped 8 bases, with 15 bases sitting between them. CDR3 size: 14 residues. Per germline, CDR1 MNHNS and CDR2 SASEGT. CDR3 in DNA: TGTGCCAGCAGTCAAATGGACAGTAAGGAAAAACTGTTTTTT. Protein: CASSQMDSKEKLFF.

This clonotype has a count of ten or more. This sequence joins TRBV27 and TRBJ1-1; 7 positions agree with TRBD1. Trimming took 7 bases from V and 5 from J; bases not matched to a gene: 10. The CDR3 covers 14 residues. Germline assignment: CDR1 MNHEY and CDR2 SMNVEV (reference sequence). This CDR3 is CASNMDRTRTEAFF. The CDR3 coding sequence is TGTGCCAGCAACATGGACAGGACTAGGACTGAAGCTTTCTTT.

The rearrangement links TRBV20-1 to TRBJ1-1, with D unclear. The V gene's germline CDR1 is DFQATT and CDR2 SNEGSKA (reference sequence). The length of the CDR3 is 13 residues. V was cut by 4 bases and J by 2 bases, with 11 bases left in between. The DNA of the CDR3 is TGCAGTGCTAAACAGAATATAAACACTGAAGCTTTCTTT. It specifies CSAKQNINTEAFF.

The chain combines TRBV9 with TRBJ2-2; D gene uncertain. The CDR3 is made up of 16 amino acids. CDR1 is SGDLS, CDR2 YYNGEE, per germline. V gave up 4 bases and J gave up 4 bases, with 17 bases separating them. The CDR3 bases are TGTGCCAGCAGCTTCCGCGTGGGGATAGGCACCGGGGAGCTGTTTTTT. Translation: CASSFRVGIGTGELFF.

The sample holds a few counts of this clonotype. CDR3 in DNA: TGCGCCAGCAGCCAATACAGCACGGGGAACACCGGGGAGCTGTTTTTT. Protein sequence: CASSQYSTGNTGELFF. This chain links TRBV4-1 with TRBJ2-2; D unclear. Germline V lookup: CDR1 MGHRA, CDR2 YSYEKL. This CDR3 has 16 residues. V shed 2 bases and J shed 1 base, with 11 bases lying between them.

The chain joins TRBV18 to TRBJ2-5, with 9 positions matching TRBD1. The J call may not be correct, given that the DNA end is closer to TRBJ2-7. Looked up from germline, CDR1 is KGHSH and CDR2 is LQKENI. This CDR3 spans 15 amino acids. The CDR3 DNA reads TGTGCCAGCTCACCACCGCGCGGGACAGGGTTCGAGCAGTACTTC. Translating gives CASSPPRGTGFEQYF.

This clonotype has a handful of counts. The chain has TRBV20-1 and TRBJ2-7, with D tentatively TRBD1 (6 bases). CDR1 and CDR2 (germline): DFQATT, SNEGSKA (reference sequence). The CDR3 runs 13 residues. V was cut by 2 bases and J by 3 bases, with 11 bases left in between. Written as DNA, the CDR3 is TGCAGTGCTAGACGGGACACACACTACGAGCAGTACTTC. Translated, it gives CSARRDTHYEQYF.

This chain joins TRBV4-1 and TRBJ1-6, with D possibly being TRBD1 (5 bases). Germline V gene data show CDR1 as MGHRA and CDR2 as YSYEKL. V lost 0 bases and J 8 bases, leaving 14 bases between the germline ends. The CDR3 spans 16 residues. For the CDR3, the DNA is TGCGCCAGCAGCCAAGAATGGAGGGGAAGGGATTCACCCCTCCACTTT. Encoded protein: CASSQEWRGRDSPLHF.

This clonotype was counted a few times. V and J are TRBV5-1 and TRBJ2-7; 9 bases are a match to TRBD1. The CDR3 sequence is 14 residues long. V shed 3 bases, J shed 7 bases, and the junction held 8 bases outside the gene matches. Germline assignment: CDR1 SGHRS and CDR2 YFSETQ. In DNA form, the CDR3 reads TGCGCCAGCAGCTGGACAGGGGCTTCTTCAGAGCAGTACTTC. Translated: CASSWTGASSEQYF.

This rearrangement joins TRBV7-8 to TRBJ2-3; 15 positions agree with TRBD2. The CDR3 loop spans 18 amino acids. V lost 3 bases, J lost 0 bases, and 4 bases stayed unmatched. CDR1 SGHVS and CDR2 FQNEAQ come from the germline V gene. CDR3 coding DNA: TGTGCCAGCAGCTTTGGACTAGCGGGAGGGTATAGCACAGATACGCAGTATTTT. Translating gives CASSFGLAGGYSTDTQYF.

There are many counts of this clonotype. The rearrangement joins TRBV6-5 to TRBJ2-5, with D tentatively TRBD1 (6 bases). The V and J ends lost 2 bases and 5 bases respectively, with 15 bases between them. CDR3 size: 15 residues. CDR1 is MNHEY, CDR2 SVGAGI, per germline. The CDR3 reads CASSYRGQSMETQYF. The CDR3 DNA reads as TGTGCCAGCAGTTACCGAGGACAGTCTATGGAGACCCAGTACTTC.

This clonotype was observed a few times. The chain has TRBV20-1 and TRBJ2-7, with D possibly TRBD2 on 6 matching bases. The germline gives CDR1 DFQATT, CDR2 SNEGSKA (reference sequence). This CDR3 has 15 residues. Between the trimmed V and J ends, which lost 0 bases and 5 bases, there was a span of 17 bases. The CDR3 is CSARDKASAWDEQYF. The CDR3 nucleotides are TGCAGTGCTAGAGATAAGGCTAGCGCTTGGGACGAGCAGTACTTC.

The genes are TRBV2 and TRBJ1-2, with D unresolved. Per germline, CDR1 SNHLY and CDR2 FYNNEI. V was pared by 3 bases and J by 8 bases, with 10 bases between. The CDR3 totals 12 residues. CDR3 in DNA: TGTGCCAGCAGTGAGCGGGCAGAGGGCTACACCTTC. Its translation is CASSERAEGYTF. Combining the CDR3 with reference TRBV2 and TRBJ1-2 gives the whole variable domain EPEVTQTPSHQVTQMGQEVILRCVPISNHLYFYWYRQILGQKVEFLVSFYNNEISEKSEIFDDQFSVERPDGSNFTLKIRSTKLEDSAMYFCASSERAEGYTFGSGTRLTVV.

This clonotype was counted ten times or more. This sequence may be a read error, since a much larger clone differs from it by one base. The chain links TRBV27 to TRBJ2-7; 7 positions match TRBD1. J gave up 2 bases and V 6 bases, and 7 bases lay outside the gene matches. This CDR3 has 14 amino acids. Germline CDR1 is MNHEY and CDR2 is SMNVEV (reference sequence). DNA for the CDR3: TGTGCCAGCAGGTTAAGGACAGGTGCCTACGAGCAGTACTTC. Its translation is CASRLRTGAYEQYF.

This clonotype was seen more than once but under ten times. The chain carries TRBV5-6 and TRBJ2-3; 7 nucleotides line up with TRBD1. V shed 5 bases, J shed 5 bases, and the junction held 8 bases outside the gene matches. Germline V lookup: CDR1 SGHDT, CDR2 YYEEEE. CDR3 length equals 14 residues. CDR3 protein: CASRVTGIGDTQYF. CDR3 DNA sequence: TGTGCCAGCAGGGTGACAGGGATTGGAGATACGCAGTATTTT.

The chain recombines TRBV4-1 with TRBJ2-1; D not certain. V dropped 0 bases and J dropped 7 bases, with 13 bases sitting between them. Germline-derived CDR1 and CDR2 are MGHRA and YSYEKL. This CDR3 comprises 15 residues. CDR3 coding DNA: TGCGCCAGCAGCCAAGACCGAAGTATCTCGAATGAGCAGTTCTTC. Amino acid sequence: CASSQDRSISNEQFF.

The chain couples TRBV29-1 to TRBJ1-1; a weak D match, TRBD1 (5 bases). This CDR3 comprises 13 residues. From germline, CDR1 is SQVTM and CDR2 ANQGSEA. Trimming took 2 bases from V and 4 from J, leaving 11 bases between them. Written as DNA, the CDR3 is TGCAGCGTTGAAACAGGCCAGGGCACTGAAGCTTTCTTT. It specifies CSVETGQGTEAFF.